This T cell receptor beta chain was obtained from a study of T-cell memory formation after mild COVID-19. Study overall: Largely donor-specific TCR clusters were found. Whole-study findings and limits: Shrinking CD4+ clones resided mostly in CM and EM, and CD8+ ones in EMRA. Clones from the second wave (peaking day 37) had unconfirmed SARS-CoV-2 specificity. Contracting clones, day 15 to 85, had balanced CD4/CD8, and later expanders favored CD4+.

This clonotype was seen a handful of times. No antigen is known for it. Trimming cost V 3 bases and J 4 bases, with 9 bases left between them. Germline V gives CDR1 SQVTM, CDR2 ANQGSEA. The CDR3 runs 12 residues. Each CDR3 protein gets one entry after TCRdb re-called the 5' RACE reads with MiXCR. This table holds 190,000 or so distinct CDR3 sequences, roughly 23% found once. Sequenced input: PBMCs or a T cell subset sorted from them (not recorded which). The sequence was collected from an adult woman who had mild COVID-19 (a few samples of this study predate the infection). Cell type and time point are not known. V and J are TRBV29-1 and TRBJ2-5; D perhaps matches TRBD1 (5 bases). The CDR3 DNA reads TGCAGCGTTGAGGACAAGATAGAGACCCAGTACTTC. Translation gives CSVEDKIETQYF.